This TCR beta chain was recorded in a study of CD8 T cells in Susac syndrome (dated by TCRdb to between 2017 and 2020). Turning to the overall study: Whether CD8+ T cell activation and differentiation in Susac syndrome was antigen driven was tested using repertoire sequencing.

Study-wide findings and limitations: The TCR sequencing and HLA analysis was acknowledged to have included a relatively small number of individuals.

Peripheral blood CD8+ and CD4+ T cells from healthy donors, Susac syndrome patients and multiple sclerosis patients were profiled using high-throughput TCR beta sequencing. Treatment-naive patients with stable or active relapsing-remitting disease fulfilling revised McDonald criteria were used as multiple sclerosis controls. Bulk CD8+ and CD4+ T cells were purified by magnetic negative isolation, while CD8+ TEMRA cells were enriched using FACS. Blood was collected in EDTA tubes and processed within 24 hours, with PBMCs isolated through density gradient centrifugation. PBMCs intended for TCR sequencing were cryopreserved in liquid nitrogen and were subsequently thawed in a 37 degrees C water bath. The sorted or isolated CD4+, CD8+ and CD8+ TEMRA cells reached a purity of at least 90%. RNA was extracted with the RNeasy kit and roughly 0.45 to 1 ug was reverse transcribed using random hexamers. The immunoSEQ multiplex PCR assay, covering 54 Vbeta and 13 Jbeta segments, was used to amplify TCR beta CDR3 regions. Bias from PCR amplification was corrected by using a synthetic template baseline for primer optimization and for computational correction. The study's own analysis went as follows. Reads were annotated to V, D and J genes according to IMGT and were analyzed with immunoSEQ Analyzer, with only productive sequences retained. Clonality was calculated as one minus the Shannon entropy normalized by log2 of the number of productive unique sequences. For each patient and control, public and private clones were evaluated within the 100 most prevalent clones. Susac-specific clones were defined as absent from healthy and MS cohorts, 850 to 1,300 published viral clones and other ImmuneACCESS disease sequences. The public reads were reprocessed in TCRdb via fastp at Q25 and MiXCR, keeping in-frame beta chains. CDR3 protein duplicates are merged, each entry listing the most common genes and DNA. The V and J calls and clone size come from TCRdb's table, not from the authors' own analysis. This sample holds about 250,000 distinct CDR3 sequences; just under 95% were observed only once. The ten largest account for around 0.07% of the sample.

In regard to this clonotype: The specificity of this receptor is unknown. Nothing much larger sits one base from this clone, and base qualities are not available.

The CDR3 starts with the cysteine, ends with the phenylalanine, and has 17 residues. CDR3 DNA only is kept here, 51 bases in frame from base 1. Trimmed from V: 0 bases; trimmed from J: 4 bases; junction bases lacking a gene match: 11. Sequences LGHDT (CDR1) and YNNKEL (CDR2) are obtained from the germline V gene (reference sequence). Sample: CD4+ T cells from PBMCs. Recombination joined TRBV3-1 with TRBJ1-2; 7 central nucleotides agree with TRBD1. The receptor was derived from a human donor with multiple sclerosis. The nucleotide sequence is TGTGCCAGCAGCCAAGATGGCAGGGGGATGGTCGGCTATGGCTACACCTTC. Translated, it reads CASSQDGRGMVGYGYTF.